This T cell receptor (beta chain) was captured in a study of blood T cell repertoires in COVID-19. Study context: The analysed material was cDNA or gDNA that came from T cells, B-cell-depleted T cells, or PBMCs.

Living in 24 US areas, the participants were between roughly 18 and 95 years of age. Some clones are missing from TCRdb's copy, which holds only in-frame ones; the method was immunoSEQ multiplex PCR. The data contain about 290,000 clones, 75% to 90% of them singletons. The CDR3 length is 13 residues. V was trimmed by 2 bases and J by 7 bases, leaving 9 bases between them. Germline CDR1 is MNHEY and CDR2 is SVGEGT. The sequenced sample was PBMCs or T cells enriched from blood (not recorded which). The TCR was taken from a woman in her thirties or forties who had recovered from COVID-19. The chain combines TRBV6-2 or TRBV6-3 with TRBJ1-5; weak D call: TRBD1 (5 bases). This CDR3 reads CASSYGGYQPQHF. The CDR3 DNA reads TGTGCCAGCAGTTACGGGGGGTACCAGCCCCAGCATTTT.